Described below is a single T cell receptor (beta chain) sequence and its context. The data derive from a study of technical replicates of blood from several donors. Only in-frame clones appear in the TCRdb table, and some are missing; sequencing was by immunoSEQ multiplex PCR. The table lists approximately 13,000 clones, 85% of them singletons. The CDR3 length is 15 residues. Germline CDR1 and CDR2: SGHAT and FQNNGV. V was clipped by 4 bases and J by 11 bases; unmatched bases: 11. The sequence was obtained from a human donor in good health. Sequenced material: PBMCs. The chain recombines TRBV11-2 with TRBJ2-1; 10 bases align to TRBD2. CDR3 nucleotides: TGTGCCAGCAGCTCCCTCGGGACTAGCGACTCGCAGCAGTTCTTC. Translation gives CASSSLGTSDSQQFF.